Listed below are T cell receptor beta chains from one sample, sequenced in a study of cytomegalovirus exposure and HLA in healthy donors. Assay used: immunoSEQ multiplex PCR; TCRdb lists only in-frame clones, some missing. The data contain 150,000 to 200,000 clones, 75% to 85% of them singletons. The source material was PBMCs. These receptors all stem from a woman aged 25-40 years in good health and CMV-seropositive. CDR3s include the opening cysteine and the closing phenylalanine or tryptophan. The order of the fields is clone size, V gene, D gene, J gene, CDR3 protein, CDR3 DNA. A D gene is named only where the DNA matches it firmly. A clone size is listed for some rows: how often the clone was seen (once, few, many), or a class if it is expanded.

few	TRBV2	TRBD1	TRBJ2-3	CASKRTGASTDTQYF	TGTGCCAGCAAGCGGACAGGAGCTAGCACAGATACGCAGTATTTT
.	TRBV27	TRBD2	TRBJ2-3	CASSWGSRGGGQYF	TGTGCCAGCAGCTGGGGTTCCCGGGGGGGTGGGCAGTATTTT
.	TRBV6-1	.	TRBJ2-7	CASSEDWRSSYEQYF	TGTGCCAGCAGTGAAGATTGGAGGAGCTCCTACGAGCAGTACTTC
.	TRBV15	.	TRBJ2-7	CATSRGSAGGTYEQYF	TGTGCCACCAGCAGAGGTTCGGCAGGGGGGACCTACGAGCAGTACTTC
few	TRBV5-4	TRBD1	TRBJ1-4	CASSLGQGGSEKLFF	TGTGCCAGCAGCTTGGGACAGGGGGGGAGTGAAAAACTGTTTTTT
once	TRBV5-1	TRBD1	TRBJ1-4	CASRRTGGRSTNEKLFF	TGCGCCAGCCGGAGGACAGGGGGTCGGTCAACTAATGAAAAACTGTTTTTT
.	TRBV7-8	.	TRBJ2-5	CASSLVGGYQETQYF	TGTGCCAGCAGCTTGGTTGGGGGCTACCAAGAGACCCAGTACTTC
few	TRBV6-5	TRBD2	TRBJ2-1	CASSYSSSGDNEQFF	TGTGCCAGCAGTTACTCGTCTAGCGGGGACAATGAGCAGTTCTTC
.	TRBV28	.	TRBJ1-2	CASRRGAIRGSYTF	TGTGCCAGCCGCCGTGGGGCCATTCGGGGGAGCTACACCTTC
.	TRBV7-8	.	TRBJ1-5	CASSLMVRGAGQPQHF	TGTGCCAGCAGCTTAATGGTCCGGGGGGCCGGCCAGCCCCAGCATTTT
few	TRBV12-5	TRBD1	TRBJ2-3	CASGLSQTGPIASTDTQYF	TGTGCTAGTGGTTTATCCCAGACAGGGCCCATTGCTAGCACAGATACGCAGTATTTT
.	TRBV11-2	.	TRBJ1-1	CASSLGEYEAFF	TGTGCCAGCAGCTTAGGCGAATATGAAGCTTTCTTT
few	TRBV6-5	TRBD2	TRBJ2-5	CASKLAGEQETQYF	TGTGCCAGCAAATTAGCGGGGGAGCAAGAGACCCAGTACTTC
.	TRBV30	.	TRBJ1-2	CAWSPRANYGYTF	TGTGCCTGGAGTCCTCGCGCTAACTATGGCTACACCTTC
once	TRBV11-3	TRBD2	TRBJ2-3	CASSPQGWLAGGDRTDTQYF	TGTGCCAGCAGCCCTCAGGGTTGGCTAGCGGGGGGTGACCGCACAGATACGCAGTATTTT
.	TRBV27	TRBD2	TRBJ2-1	CASSSGGGPSSYNEQFF	TGTGCCAGCAGTTCGGGGGGGGGACCAAGCTCCTACAATGAGCAGTTCTTC
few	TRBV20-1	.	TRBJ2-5	CSAPPKETQYF	TGCAGTGCTCCCCCTAAAGAGACCCAGTACTTC
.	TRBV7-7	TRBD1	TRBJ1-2	CASSLDYGTGFGLSGYTF	TGTGCCAGCAGCTTAGACTATGGGACAGGGTTTGGACTTAGTGGCTACACCTTC
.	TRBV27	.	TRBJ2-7	CASSLRQRGEQYF	TGTGCCAGCAGTTTGCGTCAGCGCGGCGAGCAGTACTTC
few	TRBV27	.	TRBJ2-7	CASAPYSLTGISGEQYF	TGTGCCAGCGCTCCGTACTCCCTCACAGGGATTTCAGGAGAGCAGTACTTC
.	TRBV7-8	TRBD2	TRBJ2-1	CASSLALAGGRYNEQFF	TGTGCCAGCAGCTTAGCGCTAGCGGGGGGGCGATACAATGAGCAGTTCTTC
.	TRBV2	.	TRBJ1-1	CASRDYTEAFF	TGTGCCAGCAGGGACTACACTGAAGCTTTCTTT
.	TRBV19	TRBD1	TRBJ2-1	CASTPWGQKNEQFF	TGTGCCAGTACCCCTTGGGGACAGAAAAATGAGCAGTTCTTC
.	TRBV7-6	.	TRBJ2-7	CASSIGAGDEQYF	TGTGCCAGCAGCATAGGAGCGGGTGACGAGCAGTACTTC
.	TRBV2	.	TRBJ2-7	CASRETGSLYEQYF	TGTGCCAGCAGGGAAACAGGGAGTCTCTACGAGCAGTACTTC
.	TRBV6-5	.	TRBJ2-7	CASSCCSVGVEAQYF	TGTGCCAGCAGTTGCTGTTCCGTGGGAGTCGAGGCGCAGTACTTC
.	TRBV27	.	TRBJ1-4	CASSLSLRRGKLFF	TGTGCCAGCAGTTTATCACTTAGGCGGGGAAAACTGTTTTTT
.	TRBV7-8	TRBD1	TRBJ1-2	CASSRDRGDYGYTF	TGTGCCAGCAGCAGGGACAGGGGGGACTATGGCTACACCTTC
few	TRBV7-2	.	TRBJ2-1	CASSLSNSAYNEQFF	TGTGCCAGCAGCTTAAGTAATAGCGCCTACAATGAGCAGTTCTTC